Each of the 8 T cell receptor beta chains below was sequenced from the same sample in a study of OX40 agonist ivuxolimab in advanced cancers. Using immunoSEQ multiplex PCR, the repertoire was profiled, and TCRdb retains in-frame clones only, with some absent. The table shows about 76,000 clones, with 65% to 90% occurring only once. Source: CD4+ or CD8+ T cells sorted from blood, taken in a trial of the OX40 agonist ivuxolimab. The receptors were sampled from an adult with an advanced solid tumor such as melanoma, head and neck, liver or kidney cancer.

The chain links TRBV4-3 to TRBJ1-6; no reliable D call. Trimming took 0 bases from V and 4 from J, leaving 7 bases between them. This CDR3 contains 15 residues. Germline loops: CDR1 LGHNA, CDR2 YSLEER. CDR3 loop: CASSQDRSYNSPLHF. CDR3 DNA: TGCGCCAGCAGCCAAGATCGGTCATATAATTCACCCCTCCACTTT.

V usage is TRBV18 and J usage is TRBJ2-3; D is perhaps TRBD1 or TRBD2 (6 bases each). From germline, CDR1 is KGHSH and CDR2 LQKENI. This CDR3 contains 15 residues. V dropped 2 bases and J dropped 0 bases, with 9 bases sitting between them. The CDR3 protein is CASSPGGPSTDTQYF. In DNA, the CDR3 is TGTGCCAGCTCACCAGGGGGGCCTAGCACAGATACGCAGTATTTT.

This rearrangement joins TRBV6-5 to TRBJ2-7; a weak D match, TRBD1 (5 bases). The CDR3 covers 14 residues. V lost 6 bases and J lost 7, with 19 bases in between. CDR1 and CDR2 from the germline V gene are MNHEY and SVGAGI. The CDR3 nucleotides read TGTGCCAGCAGCCCGGACATCTGGGGCCTAGAGCAGTACTTC. Its protein product is CASSPDIWGLEQYF.

The chain has TRBV6-6 and TRBJ2-7; no definite D call. Trimming shortened V by 0 bases and J by 7 bases, and 7 bases separated the two germline ends. The CDR3 runs to 12 residues. Germline V CDR1 and CDR2: MNHNY, SVGAGI (reference sequence). CDR3 sequence (DNA): TGTGCCAGCAGTTACTCGATGTCAGAGCAGTACTTC. Its protein is CASSYSMSEQYF.

The chain combines TRBV11-3 with TRBJ2-1; D may match TRBD1 or TRBD2 (6 bases each). Trimming left V 0 bases short and J 6 bases short, with 21 bases between. CDR1 and CDR2 (germline): SGHNT, YENEEA. The CDR3 covers 18 residues. Here the CDR3 reads CASSLDQGGSSAGNEQFF. CDR3 sequence (DNA): TGTGCCAGCAGCTTAGACCAAGGGGGGAGTTCGGCGGGCAATGAGCAGTTCTTC.

This clone showed up just once. This chain uses TRBV9 with TRBJ1-5, with D possibly being TRBD1 (6 bases). Germline V gene data show CDR1 as SGDLS and CDR2 as YYNGEE. The V and J ends lost 7 bases and 4 bases respectively, with 15 bases between them. The CDR3 has 14 residues. In DNA form, the CDR3 reads TGTGCCAGCGGGGGGCCGAGTAGTAATCAGCCCCAGCATTTT. Protein sequence: CASGGPSSNQPQHF. The complete variable domain, with remaining parts taken from reference TRBV9 and TRBJ1-5, reads DSGVTQTPKHLITATGQRVTLRCSPRSGDLSVYWYQQSLDQGLQFLIQYYNGEERAKGNILERFSAQQFPDLHSELNLSSLELGDSALYFCASGGPSSNQPQHFGDGTRLSIL.

This clone was found a few times. V is TRBV30 and J is TRBJ1-4; 9 nucleotides line up with TRBD1. The CDR3 loop spans 13 amino acids. Germline values: CDR1 GTSNPN, CDR2 SVGIG (reference sequence). The V segment lost 3 bases and the J segment 5 bases; nucleotides outside the gene matches: 1. The CDR3 here is CAWRGTGNEKLFF. The CDR3 DNA reads as TGTGCCTGGAGGGGGACAGGGAATGAAAAACTGTTTTTT.

This clone has a single count. CDR3 in amino acids: CASSRQAGGLSETQYF. Written as DNA, the CDR3 is TGTGCCAGCAGCCGTCAGGCGGGGGGGCTATCAGAGACCCAGTACTTC. The V call is TRBV7-2, the J call TRBJ2-5; 9 bases are shared with TRBD2. V was clipped by 5 bases and J by 4 bases; unmatched bases: 11. Germline V gene lookup returns CDR1 SGHTA and CDR2 FQGNSA. The CDR3 covers 16 residues.